This passage covers 13 T cell receptor beta chains from one sample sequenced in a study of T cells expressing NK-cell markers. TCRdb re-called the 5' RACE reads, yielding one record per CDR3 amino acid sequence without DNA. The sample has approximately 550,000 distinct CDR3 sequences. Input material: blood T cells: a sorted CD56 or NKG2C T cell subset, CD4+ or CD8+ T cells, or bulk PBMC T cells (not recorded which). Receptors were obtained from a man between 18 and 29 years old in good health.

V gene TRBV20-1 combines with J gene TRBJ1-2. The V gene's germline CDR1 is DFQATT and CDR2 SNEGSKA (reference sequence). The length of the CDR3 is 12 residues. The CDR3 sequence is CSAVDTNYGYTF.

The chain is built from TRBV7-2 and TRBJ1-2; TCRdb outputs TRBD1, but without DNA this stays unchecked. The germline gives CDR1 SGHTA, CDR2 FQGNSA. This CDR3 contains 14 residues. CDR3 sequence reads: CASSLGQGLYGYTF.

The chain joins TRBV20-1 to TRBJ2-4; TCRdb designates TRBD2, a call that cannot be tested without DNA. The CDR3 has 14 residues. The germline V gene has CDR1 DFQATT and CDR2 SNEGSKA (reference sequence). CDR3 region: CSARLAYAKNIQYF.

The chain has TRBV7-2 and TRBJ2-3. The CDR3 runs to 13 residues. Germline assignment: CDR1 SGHTA and CDR2 FQGNSA. The CDR3 loop reads CASKRPHQDTQYF.

This chain connects TRBV7-2 to TRBJ2-1; the TCRdb D gene call, TRBD2, has no DNA to confirm it. CDR1 and CDR2 (germline): SGHTA, FQGNSA. The CDR3 consists of 13 residues. This CDR3 is CAAAAARNNEQFF.

The rearrangement joins TRBV12-3 or TRBV12-4 to TRBJ1-1; lacking DNA, the TRBD1 call made by TCRdb goes unchecked. CDR3 length: 14 residues. The CDR3 here is CASSRDRGRTEAFF.

The chain links TRBV20-1 to TRBJ2-1. Germline V lookup: CDR1 DFQATT, CDR2 SNEGSKA (reference sequence). CDR3 length: 11 residues. The CDR3 region is CSANFVNEQFF.

This chain uses TRBV7-9 with TRBJ2-6. The germline CDR1 and CDR2 sequences are SEHNR and FQNEAQ (reference sequence). The CDR3 has 15 residues. The CDR3: CASSADFAGANVLTF.

V gene TRBV7-9 combines with J gene TRBJ1-6; as DNA is missing, the TRBD1 call by TCRdb cannot be tested. From germline, CDR1 is SEHNR and CDR2 FQNEAQ (reference sequence). The CDR3 consists of 15 residues. The CDR3: CASSSNRGGGSPLHF.

The chain uses TRBV12-3 or TRBV12-4 and TRBJ2-1; TCRdb proposes TRBD2, but this gene call is untestable without DNA. CDR3 length equals 14 residues. Here the CDR3 reads CASSSGGADNEQFF.

This rearrangement joins TRBV5-4 to TRBJ2-1; TCRdb selects TRBD1, and the lack of DNA leaves this call unchecked. Looked up from germline, CDR1 is SGHNT and CDR2 is YYREEE (reference sequence). This CDR3 is built from 15 residues. The CDR3 loop reads CASSIGQGGANEQFF.

The chain couples TRBV7-9 to TRBJ1-1; no DNA is available, so the TRBD1 call from TCRdb remains unchecked. The CDR3 loop spans 16 amino acids. Germline V gene lookup returns CDR1 SEHNR and CDR2 FQNEAQ (reference sequence). The CDR3 here is CASSLAGDILNTEAFF.

The chain uses TRBV19 and TRBJ2-5. The CDR3 length is 15 residues. CDR1 is LNHDA and CDR2 is SQIVND in the germline V gene (reference sequence). The CDR3 region is CASSMKARYQETQYF. The full variable domain, its missing parts supplied by reference TRBV19 and TRBJ2-5, is DGGITQSPKYLFRKEGQNVTLSCEQNLNHDAMYWYRQDPGQGLRLIYYSQIVNDFQKGDIAEGYSVSREKKESFPLTVTSAQKNPTAFYLCASSMKARYQETQYFGPGTRLLVL.